The rows below give T cell receptor beta chains drawn from one sample of a study of blood T cell repertoires in COVID-19. Assay: immunoSEQ multiplex PCR; the TCRdb copy retains only in-frame clones and omits some. The sample has under 300,000 clones, roughly nine tenths seen once. The specimen sequenced was peripheral blood. All receptors come from a woman aged 30 to 39 with COVID-19, enrolled during active disease. CDR3s include the opening cysteine and the closing phenylalanine or tryptophan. Fields, in order: J gene, clone size, D gene, V gene, CDR3 protein, CDR3 DNA. A D gene is named only where the DNA matches it firmly. Clone size appears in some rows only: once, few, many, or a class for an expanded clone.

J gene: TRBJ2-7
clone size: NA
D gene: TRBD1
V gene: TRBV5-1
CDR3 protein: CASSSGTGGGEQYF
CDR3 DNA: TGCGCCAGCAGCTCCGGGACAGGGGGCGGGGAGCAGTACTTC

J gene: TRBJ1-2
clone size: once
D gene: TRBD1
V gene: TRBV12-3/TRBV12-4
CDR3 protein: CASSRDRGYGYTF
CDR3 DNA: TGTGCCAGCAGTCGGGACAGGGGGTATGGCTACACCTTC

J gene: TRBJ2-5
clone size: once
D gene: TRBD1
V gene: TRBV5-4
CDR3 protein: CASSSTGGGETQYF
CDR3 DNA: TGTGCCAGCAGCAGCACAGGGGGCGGGGAGACCCAGTACTTC

J gene: TRBJ2-7
clone size: NA
D gene: TRBD1
V gene: TRBV18
CDR3 protein: CASSPEGQGMNEQYF
CDR3 DNA: TGTGCCAGCTCACCAGAGGGACAGGGTATGAACGAGCAGTACTTC

J gene: TRBJ2-6
clone size: NA
D gene: NA
V gene: TRBV15
CDR3 protein: CATSPTYPGGDGANVLTF
CDR3 DNA: TGTGCCACCAGCCCTACCTACCCAGGAGGGGACGGGGCCAACGTCCTGACTTTC

J gene: TRBJ1-5
clone size: NA
D gene: NA
V gene: TRBV27
CDR3 protein: CASSLGSADQPQHF
CDR3 DNA: TGTGCCAGCAGTTTAGGTAGCGCGGATCAGCCCCAGCATTTT

J gene: TRBJ2-7
clone size: few
D gene: TRBD1
V gene: TRBV5-6
CDR3 protein: CASSGTGGDGLALEQYF
CDR3 DNA: TGTGCCAGCAGCGGGACAGGGGGCGATGGACTAGCGTTAGAGCAGTACTTC

J gene: TRBJ1-2
clone size: NA
D gene: NA
V gene: TRBV6-5
CDR3 protein: CASRTRENYGYTF
CDR3 DNA: TGTGCCAGCAGGACACGGGAGAATTATGGCTACACCTTC

J gene: TRBJ2-2
clone size: NA
D gene: TRBD1
V gene: TRBV11-3
CDR3 protein: CASSRQGSNGELFF
CDR3 DNA: TGTGCCAGCAGCCGACAGGGTAGCAACGGGGAGCTGTTTTTT

J gene: TRBJ2-3
clone size: NA
D gene: TRBD2
V gene: TRBV6-5
CDR3 protein: CASKLAGDTDTQYF
CDR3 DNA: TGTGCCAGCAAGCTAGCGGGCGACACAGATACGCAGTATTTT

J gene: TRBJ1-4
clone size: NA
D gene: NA
V gene: TRBV7-8
CDR3 protein: CASSFRDSPVEKLFF
CDR3 DNA: TGTGCCAGCAGCTTCAGGGATTCCCCGGTGGAAAAACTGTTTTTT

J gene: TRBJ2-5
clone size: NA
D gene: NA
V gene: TRBV3-1/TRBV3-2
CDR3 protein: CASSHPLGAQETQYF
CDR3 DNA: TGTGCCAGCAGCCACCCCCTAGGAGCCCAAGAGACCCAGTACTTC

J gene: TRBJ2-1
clone size: NA
D gene: NA
V gene: TRBV18
CDR3 protein: CASSPLPGTTSYNEQFF
CDR3 DNA: TGTGCCAGCTCACCACTTCCCGGGACAACCTCCTACAATGAGCAGTTCTTC

J gene: TRBJ1-5
clone size: NA
D gene: TRBD1
V gene: TRBV5-1
CDR3 protein: CASSGRRDRKNQPQHF
CDR3 DNA: TGCGCCAGCAGCGGGCGCCGGGACAGGAAGAATCAGCCCCAGCATTTT

J gene: TRBJ2-2
clone size: NA
D gene: NA
V gene: TRBV30
CDR3 protein: CAWSGSRAGELFF
CDR3 DNA: TGTGCCTGGAGTGGAAGCAGGGCCGGGGAGCTGTTTTTT

J gene: TRBJ1-2
clone size: NA
D gene: NA
V gene: TRBV6-2/TRBV6-3
CDR3 protein: CASSYPGIGYTF
CDR3 DNA: TGTGCCAGCAGTTACCCAGGGATCGGCTACACCTTC

J gene: TRBJ1-2
clone size: NA
D gene: TRBD1
V gene: TRBV28
CDR3 protein: CASSLRTGTGYTF
CDR3 DNA: TGTGCCAGCAGTTTAAGGACAGGGACTGGCTACACCTTC

J gene: TRBJ2-2
clone size: NA
D gene: NA
V gene: TRBV11-2
CDR3 protein: CAGRALPANTGELFF
CDR3 DNA: TGTGCCGGCCGAGCGCTGCCCGCGAACACCGGGGAGCTGTTTTTT

J gene: TRBJ1-4
clone size: NA
D gene: TRBD1
V gene: TRBV5-1
CDR3 protein: CASSLDGWTGLLFF
CDR3 DNA: TGCGCCAGCAGCTTGGACGGATGGACAGGGCTGCTGTTTTTT

J gene: TRBJ2-5
clone size: NA
D gene: NA
V gene: TRBV30
CDR3 protein: CAWSVGGGLETQYF
CDR3 DNA: TGTGCCTGGAGTGTAGGTGGGGGCCTGGAGACCCAGTACTTC

J gene: TRBJ2-5
clone size: NA
D gene: TRBD2
V gene: TRBV6-5
CDR3 protein: CASSYSAGEYQETQYF
CDR3 DNA: TGTGCCAGCAGTTACTCAGCGGGGGAGTACCAAGAGACCCAGTACTTC

J gene: TRBJ2-1
clone size: NA
D gene: NA
V gene: TRBV9
CDR3 protein: CASSARLVSSYNEQFF
CDR3 DNA: TGTGCCAGCAGCGCCCGACTAGTGAGCTCCTACAATGAGCAGTTCTTC

J gene: TRBJ2-5
clone size: NA
D gene: TRBD2
V gene: TRBV29-1
CDR3 protein: CSAASHLGAGDLGETQYF
CDR3 DNA: TGCAGCGCAGCCTCTCACCTCGGAGCGGGGGACCTAGGGGAGACCCAGTACTTC

J gene: TRBJ2-3
clone size: NA
D gene: NA
V gene: TRBV11-2
CDR3 protein: CASSLNGVTRTDTQYF
CDR3 DNA: TGTGCCAGCAGCTTAAACGGGGTTACCCGCACAGATACGCAGTATTTT

J gene: TRBJ1-6
clone size: NA
D gene: NA
V gene: TRBV21-1
CDR3 protein: CASSRGGRGNNSPLHF
CDR3 DNA: TGTGCCAGCAGCCGGGGAGGACGTGGAAATAATTCACCCCTCCACTTT

J gene: TRBJ2-3
clone size: NA
D gene: NA
V gene: TRBV4-1
CDR3 protein: CASSQRGRGVDTDTQYF
CDR3 DNA: TGCGCCAGCAGCCAGAGGGGGAGGGGCGTTGACACAGATACGCAGTATTTT

J gene: TRBJ1-2
clone size: NA
D gene: NA
V gene: TRBV6-1
CDR3 protein: CASSEGDPMTGSNGYTF
CDR3 DNA: TGTGCCAGCAGTGAAGGGGATCCTATGACAGGCTCCAATGGCTACACCTTC

J gene: TRBJ1-1
clone size: NA
D gene: TRBD1
V gene: TRBV19
CDR3 protein: CASSFQGGTEAFF
CDR3 DNA: TGTGCCAGTAGTTTCCAGGGGGGCACTGAAGCTTTCTTT

J gene: TRBJ1-1
clone size: NA
D gene: TRBD1
V gene: TRBV15
CDR3 protein: CATSSWIDRTGGFF
CDR3 DNA: TGTGCCACCAGCAGTTGGATAGATCGGACAGGGGGTTTCTTT

J gene: TRBJ2-2
clone size: NA
D gene: NA
V gene: TRBV15
CDR3 protein: CATSRDRAGANTGELFF
CDR3 DNA: TGTGCCACCAGCAGAGATCGTGCAGGGGCGAACACCGGGGAGCTGTTTTTT

J gene: TRBJ2-5
clone size: NA
D gene: TRBD1
V gene: TRBV27
CDR3 protein: CARGTVQETQYF
CDR3 DNA: TGTGCCAGGGGGACAGTTCAAGAGACCCAGTACTTC

J gene: TRBJ1-4
clone size: NA
D gene: NA
V gene: TRBV30
CDR3 protein: CAWSVSSEKLFF
CDR3 DNA: TGTGCCTGGAGTGTATCCTCTGAAAAACTGTTTTTT

J gene: TRBJ2-5
clone size: once
D gene: NA
V gene: TRBV5-4
CDR3 protein: CASSSGLKVAETQYF
CDR3 DNA: TGTGCCAGCAGCTCCGGACTAAAGGTGGCAGAGACCCAGTACTTC

J gene: TRBJ1-5
clone size: few
D gene: NA
V gene: TRBV12-2
CDR3 protein: CASRLSTGSEGNQPQHF
CDR3 DNA: TGTGCAAGTCGCTTGTCAACAGGGTCCGAGGGAAATCAGCCCCAGCATTTT

J gene: TRBJ2-5
clone size: once
D gene: TRBD1
V gene: TRBV18
CDR3 protein: CASSKAGGETQYF
CDR3 DNA: TGTGCCAGCTCAAAGGCAGGGGGAGAGACCCAGTACTTC

J gene: TRBJ1-1
clone size: NA
D gene: NA
V gene: TRBV12-5
CDR3 protein: CASGLVRLGGRGTEAFF
CDR3 DNA: TGTGCTAGTGGTTTGGTACGATTGGGTGGCAGGGGCACTGAAGCTTTCTTT

J gene: TRBJ1-6
clone size: NA
D gene: TRBD1
V gene: TRBV27
CDR3 protein: CASRKGTVLSPLHF
CDR3 DNA: TGTGCCAGCAGAAAGGGGACAGTTTTGTCACCCCTCCACTTT

J gene: TRBJ1-1
clone size: NA
D gene: TRBD1
V gene: TRBV6-5
CDR3 protein: CASRQGAYEAFF
CDR3 DNA: TGTGCCAGCCGACAGGGGGCCTATGAAGCTTTCTTT

J gene: TRBJ1-5
clone size: NA
D gene: NA
V gene: TRBV6-1
CDR3 protein: CASSEPGGVNSRDQPQHF
CDR3 DNA: TGTGCCAGCAGTGAACCAGGAGGGGTGAATTCGCGGGATCAGCCCCAGCATTTT

J gene: TRBJ2-7
clone size: NA
D gene: NA
V gene: TRBV27
CDR3 protein: CASSLGGTMSEQYF
CDR3 DNA: TGTGCCAGCAGTTTAGGGGGCACCATGAGCGAGCAGTACTTC

J gene: TRBJ2-3
clone size: once
D gene: TRBD2
V gene: TRBV5-4
CDR3 protein: CASSLAVAGGNWDTQYF
CDR3 DNA: TGTGCCAGCAGCTTGGCGGTAGCGGGGGGGAATTGGGATACGCAGTATTTT

J gene: TRBJ2-2
clone size: NA
D gene: TRBD1
V gene: TRBV28
CDR3 protein: CASRRQGVRSGELFF
CDR3 DNA: TGTGCCAGCAGGCGACAGGGGGTTAGGTCCGGGGAGCTGTTTTTT

J gene: TRBJ2-7
clone size: NA
D gene: NA
V gene: TRBV6-5
CDR3 protein: CASSSPLFEQYF
CDR3 DNA: TGTGCCAGCAGTTCCCCACTCTTCGAGCAGTACTTC

J gene: TRBJ1-5
clone size: NA
D gene: NA
V gene: TRBV6-2/TRBV6-3
CDR3 protein: CASSQIRESNQPQHF
CDR3 DNA: TGTGCCAGCAGCCAAATCCGGGAGTCCAATCAGCCCCAGCATTTT

J gene: TRBJ2-6
clone size: NA
D gene: NA
V gene: TRBV2
CDR3 protein: CASSDYSSGANVLTF
CDR3 DNA: TGTGCCAGCAGTGACTACAGCTCTGGGGCCAACGTCCTGACTTTC